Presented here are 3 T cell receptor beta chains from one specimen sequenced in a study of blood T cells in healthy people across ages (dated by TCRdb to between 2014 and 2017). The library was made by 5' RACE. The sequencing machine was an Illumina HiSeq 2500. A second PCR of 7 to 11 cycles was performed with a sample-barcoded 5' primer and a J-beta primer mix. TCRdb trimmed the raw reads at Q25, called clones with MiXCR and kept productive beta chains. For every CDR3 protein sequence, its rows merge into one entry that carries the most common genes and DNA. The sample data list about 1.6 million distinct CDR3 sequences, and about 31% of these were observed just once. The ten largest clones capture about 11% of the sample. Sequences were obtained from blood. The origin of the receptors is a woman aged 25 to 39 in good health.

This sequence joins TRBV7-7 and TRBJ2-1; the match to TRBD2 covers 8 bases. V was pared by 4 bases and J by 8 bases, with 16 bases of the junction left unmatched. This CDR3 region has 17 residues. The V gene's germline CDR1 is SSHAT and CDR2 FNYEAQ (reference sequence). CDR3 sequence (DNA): TGTGCCAGCAGCTCCCCCGTGTGCGGGGGGCGGTATGATGAGCAGTTCTTC. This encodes CASSSPVCGGRYDEQFF.

CDR3 region: CASSRSDPRGTDTQYF. The CDR3 DNA follows: TGTGCCAGCAGTCGCTCGGACCCCCGCGGCACAGATACGCAGTATTTT. V and J are TRBV27 and TRBJ2-3; D remains unclear. The CDR3 runs to 16 residues. Germline loops: CDR1 MNHEY, CDR2 SMNVEV (reference sequence). V dropped 5 bases and J dropped 1 base, with 16 bases sitting between them.

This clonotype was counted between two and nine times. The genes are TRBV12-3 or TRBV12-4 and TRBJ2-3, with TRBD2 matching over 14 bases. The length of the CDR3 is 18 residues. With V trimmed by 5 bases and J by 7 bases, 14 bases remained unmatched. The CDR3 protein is CASSTGTSGGGGVNTQYF. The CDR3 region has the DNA TGTGCCAGCAGTACCGGGACTAGCGGGGGCGGAGGGGTGAATACGCAGTATTTT.